The 8 T cell receptor beta chains below come from one sample, sequenced in a study of T cell responses to AZD1222 COVID-19 vaccine. Repertoires were generated with immunoSEQ multiplex PCR, while TCRdb's copy carries only in-frame clones and drops some. This sample yields around 120,000 clones, of which 70% to 90% are seen a single time; 2% to 3% belongs to the top ten. Sample: peripheral blood, taken 28 days after the second AZD1222 dose. These receptors originate from an adult who received the AZD1222 COVID-19 vaccine.

J is TRBJ1-4 and V is TRBV4-2; D is uncertain. The V gene's germline CDR1 is LGHNA and CDR2 YNFKEQ. Trimming took 1 base from V and 6 from J, leaving 15 bases between them. The CDR3 loop spans 16 amino acids. The chain's CDR3 is CASSQGLSQSDEKLFF. CDR3 bases: TGTGCCAGCAGCCAAGGGTTAAGCCAATCTGATGAAAAACTGTTTTTT.

The chain employs TRBV19 and TRBJ2-7, with a possible D match to TRBD1 (6 bases). This CDR3 contains 18 residues. Trimming took off 6 bases at V and 0 bases at J, with 24 bases between the two ends. Germline V CDR1 and CDR2: LNHDA, SQIVND (reference sequence). DNA of the CDR3: TGTGCCAGTAGAGGTTTCGGTGTCAGGGGTTCGTCCTCCTACGAGCAGTACTTC. This sequence encodes CASRGFGVRGSSSYEQYF.

This chain connects TRBV2 to TRBJ1-6, with D unresolved. CDR3 size: 14 residues. Looked up from germline, CDR1 is SNHLY and CDR2 is FYNNEI. Trimming took off 2 bases at V and 4 bases at J, with 6 bases between the two ends. The CDR3 nucleotides are TGTGCCAGCAGTGAACCAGGTTATAATTCACCCCTCCACTTT. Encoded protein: CASSEPGYNSPLHF.

The DNA of the CDR3 is TGTGCCAGCAGCGGAGATTCTCTGGACTGGGGCCCTAGTGGCTACACCTTC. Amino acids: CASSGDSLDWGPSGYTF. V gene TRBV2 combines with J gene TRBJ1-2, with TRBD1 as a possible D gene (5 bases). The germline V gene has CDR1 SNHLY and CDR2 FYNNEI. The CDR3 runs to 17 residues. Trimming shortened V by 6 bases and J by 7 bases, and 27 bases separated the two germline ends.

In this sample, this clone turned up once. The rearrangement links TRBV7-3 to TRBJ1-1, with D uncertain. The CDR3 length is 13 residues. V was cut by 4 bases and J by 1 base, with 7 bases left in between. Germline CDR1 and CDR2: SGHTA and FQGTGA. This chain's CDR3 is CASSSQQNTEAFF. CDR3 DNA sequence: TGTGCCAGCAGCTCACAGCAGAACACTGAAGCTTTCTTT.

This clone was detected only a few times. This rearrangement joins TRBV2 to TRBJ2-7, with 7 bases fitting TRBD2. CDR3 length equals 12 residues. Looked up from germline, CDR1 is SNHLY and CDR2 is FYNNEI. The trim removed 8 bases at V and 6 bases at J, leaving 7 bases unmatched. The chain's CDR3 is CASQREGFEQYF. The DNA for the CDR3 is TGTGCCAGCCAGCGGGAAGGGTTCGAGCAGTACTTC.

The chain is built from TRBV6-2 or TRBV6-3 and TRBJ2-1; possible D gene TRBD2, 6 bases. Germline CDR1 and CDR2: MNHEY and SVGEGT. The CDR3 has 13 amino acids. V dropped 5 bases and J dropped 5 bases, with 10 bases sitting between them. The CDR3: CASSKLADNEQFF. DNA for the CDR3: TGTGCCAGCAGTAAACTAGCTGACAATGAGCAGTTCTTC.

The rearrangement joins TRBV7-3 to TRBJ2-7; unclear D gene. Per the germline V gene, CDR1 is SGHTA and CDR2 is FQGTGA. The CDR3 contains 13 residues. V was cut by 0 bases and J by 6 bases, with 9 bases left in between. The CDR3 here is CASSLTVTSEQYF. The DNA for the CDR3 is TGTGCCAGCAGCTTAACGGTGACAAGCGAGCAGTACTTC.